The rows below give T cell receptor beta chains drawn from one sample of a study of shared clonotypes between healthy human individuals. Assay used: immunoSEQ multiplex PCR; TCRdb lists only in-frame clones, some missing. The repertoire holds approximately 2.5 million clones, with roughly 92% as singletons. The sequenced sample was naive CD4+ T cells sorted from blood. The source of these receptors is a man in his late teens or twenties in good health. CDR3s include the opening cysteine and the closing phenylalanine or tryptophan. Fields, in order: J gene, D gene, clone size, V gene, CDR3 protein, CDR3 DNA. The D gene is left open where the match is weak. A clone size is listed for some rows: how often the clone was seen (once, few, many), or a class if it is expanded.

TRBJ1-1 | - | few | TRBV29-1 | CSVIRDMNTEAFF | TGCAGCGTTATCCGGGACATGAACACTGAAGCTTTCTTT
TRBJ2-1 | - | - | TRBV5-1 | CASSLDYYNEQFF | TGCGCCAGCAGCTTGGACTACTACAATGAGCAGTTCTTC
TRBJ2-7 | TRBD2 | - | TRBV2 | CASGTSGSYGQYF | TGTGCCAGCGGGACTAGCGGGTCGTACGGGCAGTACTTC
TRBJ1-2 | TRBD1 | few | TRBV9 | CASSADRGDYGYTF | TGTGCCAGCAGCGCTGACAGGGGGGACTATGGCTACACCTTC
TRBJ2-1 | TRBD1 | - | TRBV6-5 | CASSYDRVVYNEQFF | TGTGCCAGCAGTTACGACAGGGTGGTTTACAATGAGCAGTTCTTC
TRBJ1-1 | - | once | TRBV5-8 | CASSLDGKNTEAFF | TGTGCCAGCAGCCTAGACGGCAAAAACACTGAAGCTTTCTTT
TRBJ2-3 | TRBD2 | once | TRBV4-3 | CASSQGRGRSTDTQYF | TGCGCCAGCAGCCAAGGGCGGGGGAGGAGCACAGATACGCAGTATTTT
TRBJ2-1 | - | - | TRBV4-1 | CASSQFTGTDNEQFF | TGCGCCAGCAGCCAATTTACGGGAACAGACAATGAGCAGTTCTTC
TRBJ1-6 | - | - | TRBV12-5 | CASGLVIDSPLHF | TGTGCTAGTGGTTTGGTCATCGATTCACCCCTCCACTTT
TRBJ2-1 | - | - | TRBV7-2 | CASRSDNEQFF | TGTGCCAGCAGATCCGACAATGAGCAGTTCTTC
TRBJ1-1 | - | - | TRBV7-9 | CASSGRAELSARAFF | TGTGCCAGCAGCGGTCGTGCGGAGTTGTCGGCAAGAGCTTTCTTT
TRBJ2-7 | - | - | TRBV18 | CASSPPGHPYEQYF | TGTGCCAGCTCACCACCGGGACACCCCTACGAGCAGTACTTC
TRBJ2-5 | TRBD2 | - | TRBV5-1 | CASSLALAGGQETQYF | TGCGCCAGCAGCTTGGCTCTAGCGGGGGGACAAGAGACCCAGTACTTC
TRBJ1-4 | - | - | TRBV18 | CASSRSHSATNEKLFF | TGTGCCAGCTCACGTTCCCACTCTGCAACTAATGAAAAACTGTTTTTT
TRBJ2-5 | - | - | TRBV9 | CASSLPGGRQETQYF | TGTGCCAGCAGCCTCCCCGGGGGCAGGCAAGAGACCCAGTACTTC
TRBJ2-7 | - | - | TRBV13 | CASSLGAGRRYEQYF | TGTGCCAGCAGCCTTGGGGCAGGGCGACGGTACGAGCAGTACTTC
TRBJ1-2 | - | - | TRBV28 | CASSLLARGANGGYTF | TGTGCCAGCAGTTTACTCGCACGGGGGGCCAATGGTGGCTACACCTTC
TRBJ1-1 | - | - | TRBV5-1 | CASSFIRAETEAFF | TGCGCCAGCAGCTTTATCAGGGCGGAAACTGAAGCTTTCTTT
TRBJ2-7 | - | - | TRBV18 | CASSPSYPEQYF | TGTGCCAGCTCACCCTCCTACCCCGAGCAGTACTTC
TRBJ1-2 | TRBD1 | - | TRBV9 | CASSQIDRVGYGYTF | TGTGCCAGCAGCCAAATCGACAGGGTTGGCTATGGCTACACCTTC
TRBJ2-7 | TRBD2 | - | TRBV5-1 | CASSPQAGGVLGEQYF | TGCGCCAGCAGCCCGCAAGCGGGAGGCGTGTTGGGCGAGCAGTACTTC
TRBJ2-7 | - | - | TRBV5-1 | CASSLMGEREQYF | TGCGCCAGCAGCTTGATGGGTGAGAGGGAGCAGTACTTC